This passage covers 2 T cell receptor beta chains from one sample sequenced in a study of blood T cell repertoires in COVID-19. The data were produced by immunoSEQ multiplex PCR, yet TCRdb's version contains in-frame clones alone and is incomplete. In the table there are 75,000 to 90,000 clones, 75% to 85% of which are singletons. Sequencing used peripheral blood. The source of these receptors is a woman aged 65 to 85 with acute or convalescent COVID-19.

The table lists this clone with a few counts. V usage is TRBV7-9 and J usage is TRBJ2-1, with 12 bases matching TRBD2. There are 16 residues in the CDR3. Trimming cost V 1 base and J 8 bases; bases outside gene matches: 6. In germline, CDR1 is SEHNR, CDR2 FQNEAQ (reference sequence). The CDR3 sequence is CASSLGGLAGFDEQFF. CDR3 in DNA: TGTGCCAGCAGCTTAGGTGGACTAGCGGGGTTTGATGAGCAGTTCTTC.

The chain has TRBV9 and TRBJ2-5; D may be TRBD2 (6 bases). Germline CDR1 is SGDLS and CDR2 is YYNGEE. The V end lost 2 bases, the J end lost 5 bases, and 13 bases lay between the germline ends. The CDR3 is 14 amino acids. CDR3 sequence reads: CASSVMGGVETQYF. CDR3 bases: TGTGCCAGCAGCGTTATGGGGGGAGTGGAGACCCAGTACTTC.